This entry describes one TCR beta chain. The antigen is unknown. Looked up from germline, CDR1 is SGHRS and CDR2 is YFSETQ. Deletions cut 6 bases from V and 3 bases from J, with 9 bases between. The CDR3 consists of 13 residues. The entry originates in a study of T-cell reconstitution after alpha-beta-depleted transplantation in children. Whole-study results and caveats: When one year had passed after transplant, most T-cell counts and diversity came from newly produced T cells.

Preparing the TCRbeta library involved the use of unique molecular identifiers. TCRdb reanalysed the PCR reads using MiXCR and keeps one entry per CDR3 protein. The table lists approximately 800,000 distinct CDR3 sequences, 16% of them singletons. This receptor was identified in a male patient younger than 18 who had a stem cell transplant for acute lymphoblastic leukemia, so the T cells may come from the graft donor. This chain uses TRBV5-1 with TRBJ2-2; TRBD1 or TRBD2 may be the D gene (5 bases each). The material sequenced was PBMCs, mostly from graft donor cells, taken 360 days after TCRalphabeta/CD19-depleted stem cell transplant. The CDR3 nucleotides read TGCGCCAGCACCGAGGGGTACACCGGGGAGCTGTTTTTT. Translating it yields CASTEGYTGELFF.